These 17 T cell receptor beta chains came from one sample sequenced in a study of human T cells and chemical hapten exposure. Time point denoted: patch test 3, about 24 weeks after DPC sensitization. The treatment is: therapeutic diphenylcyclopropenone sensitization with weekly scalp DPC. Each CDR3 protein gets one entry after TCRdb re-called the RACE reads with MiXCR. The table records 120,000 or so distinct CDR3 sequences, 11% of them present only once. This material consisted of whole blood, taken in connection with sensitization to the hapten diphenylcyclopropenone (DPC). All receptors derive from a woman aged 50 to 60 with alopecia areata. Some clones in this sample may be carry-over from other donors' samples.

The chain has TRBV29-1 and TRBJ2-3, with 9 bases identical to TRBD2. This CDR3 spans 16 amino acids. Trimming removed 8 bases from V and 6 bases from J; junction bases left unmatched: 18. CDR1 and CDR2 from the germline V gene are SQVTM and ANQGSEA. For the CDR3, the DNA is TGCAGCACTCACCTTTGGGTAGCGGGGGACCGGGATACGCAGTATTTT. It translates to CSTHLWVAGDRDTQYF.

In its sample, this clonotype was seen many times. The J gene is TRBJ2-3, the V gene TRBV4-2, with 9 bases lining up with TRBD2. Germline CDR1 LGHNA, CDR2 YNFKEQ. With V trimmed by 0 bases and J by 5 bases, 12 bases remained unmatched. The CDR3 covers 18 residues. CDR3 coding DNA: TGTGCCAGCAGCCAAGATCGAAGGGGCGGGGGGGCCCTAGATACGCAGTATTTT. Translating gives CASSQDRRGGGALDTQYF.

The V call is TRBV4-1, the J call TRBJ1-1; D is undetermined. Trimming removed 0 bases at V and 4 bases at J, with 12 bases between. The CDR3 is made up of 15 amino acids. Germline V gives CDR1 MGHRA, CDR2 YSYEKL. The chain's CDR3 is CASSQELRGITEAFF. In nucleotides, the CDR3 is TGCGCCAGCAGCCAAGAACTACGAGGGATCACTGAAGCTTTCTTT.

The rearrangement joins TRBV29-1 to TRBJ1-4, with TRBD1 as a possible D gene (5 bases). Deletions cut 6 bases from V and 5 bases from J, with 16 bases between. The germline V gene has CDR1 SQVTM and CDR2 ANQGSEA. This CDR3 spans 14 amino acids. The CDR3: CSVVVQGRNEKLFF. The CDR3 nucleotides are TGCAGCGTGGTTGTCCAGGGAAGAAATGAAAAACTGTTTTTT.

A remark on this clonotype: A much larger clone lies a single base off, so this may be a read error. The rearrangement uses TRBV7-2 and TRBJ2-7; D perhaps matches TRBD1 (6 bases). V dropped 5 bases and J dropped 5 bases, with 16 bases sitting between them. The CDR3 consists of 14 residues. Germline lookup yields CDR1 SGHTA and CDR2 FQGNSA. The CDR3 region has the DNA TGTGCCAGCAGCGACCGGGACACAACCGACGAGCAGTACTTC. This codes for CASSDRDTTDEQYF.

The V and J genes are TRBV7-6 and TRBJ2-5, with D unclear. This CDR3 spans 14 amino acids. V was pared by 3 bases and J by 0 bases, with 8 bases between. CDR1 and CDR2 from the germline V gene are SGHVS and FNYEAQ. Here the CDR3 reads CASSFGSYQETQYF. The CDR3 nucleotides read TGTGCCAGCAGCTTCGGGTCGTACCAAGAGACCCAGTACTTC. The variable domain in full, with the rest retrieved from reference TRBV7-6 and TRBJ2-5, is GAGVSQSPRYKVTKRGQDVALRCDPISGHVSLYWYRQALGQGPEFLTYFNYEAQQDKSGLPNDRFSAERPEGSISTLTIQRTEQRDSAMYRCASSFGSYQETQYFGPGTRLLVL.

The chain uses TRBV7-9 and TRBJ2-5; 7 bases match TRBD1. V lost 4 bases to trimming and J lost 4 bases; unmatched junction nucleotides: 3. The CDR3 runs 13 residues. The V gene's germline CDR1 is SEHNR and CDR2 FQNEAQ (reference sequence). This CDR3 reads CASSWDSGETQYF. CDR3 coding DNA: TGTGCCAGCAGCTGGGACAGTGGAGAGACCCAGTACTTC.

This clonotype was counted a few times. J is TRBJ2-2 and V is TRBV12-3 or TRBV12-4; 9 bases are a match to TRBD1. The CDR3 contains 14 residues. Trimming at V came to 10 bases and at J to 5 bases, leaving 8 bases not matched to a gene. The CDR3 nucleotides read TGTGCCACCTCTACAGGGGGCAGAACCGGGGAGCTGTTTTTT. Its translation: CATSTGGRTGELFF.

In this sample, this clonotype turned up a few times. V and J are TRBV5-5 and TRBJ2-7, with D perhaps TRBD1 or TRBD2 (5 bases each). V was clipped by 0 bases and J by 5 bases, with 18 bases between them. The CDR3 has 16 amino acids. CDR1 SGHKS and CDR2 YYEKEE come from the germline V gene (reference sequence). CDR3 DNA: TGTGCCAGCAGCTTGGGTTTCGGGACCCCACGGGACGAGCAGTACTTC. It codes for CASSLGFGTPRDEQYF.

This clonotype has at least ten counts. The chain uses TRBV18 and TRBJ2-7, with 7 bases lining up with TRBD1. V lost 2 bases to trimming and J lost 0 bases; unmatched junction nucleotides: 4. This CDR3 has 15 residues. Per germline, CDR1 KGHSH and CDR2 LQKENI. In DNA, the CDR3 is TGTGCCAGCTCACCAGAGACAGGGCCCTCCTACGAGCAGTACTTC. Protein product: CASSPETGPSYEQYF.

The chain carries TRBV28 and TRBJ2-3; 7 nucleotides match TRBD2. This CDR3 is built from 16 residues. Trimming took 5 bases from V and 4 from J; bases not matched to a gene: 12. From germline, CDR1 is MDHEN and CDR2 SYDVKM. This CDR3 reads CASSPFGEGRADTQYF. CDR3 nucleotide sequence: TGTGCCAGCAGTCCCTTCGGGGAGGGCCGGGCAGATACGCAGTATTTT.

The sample holds a few counts of this clonotype. The CDR3 DNA reads as TGTGCCAGCAGTGAAAAACCTCAGCCCCAGCATTTT. Amino acid sequence: CASSEKPQPQHF. The chain links TRBV6-1 to TRBJ1-5, with D unresolved. V was clipped by 2 bases and J by 6 bases, with 5 bases between them. Per germline, CDR1 MNHNS and CDR2 SASEGT. The CDR3 contains 12 residues.

Only a few counts were recorded for this clonotype. This chain links TRBV27 with TRBJ1-2; D might be TRBD1 (6 bases). The CDR3 is 13 amino acids. Germline-derived CDR1 and CDR2 are MNHEY and SMNVEV (reference sequence). The germline V and J ends were trimmed by 5 bases and 13 bases, with 20 bases remaining between them. This chain's CDR3 is CASSPITGFHPTF. In DNA, the CDR3 is TGTGCCAGCAGTCCTATTACAGGGTTCCATCCCACCTTC.

This clonotype came up a few times. The CDR3 sequence is CASSYARWTEAFF. The DNA of the CDR3 is TGTGCCAGCAGTTACGCCCGGTGGACTGAAGCTTTCTTT. The rearrangement links TRBV6-5 to TRBJ1-1, with no clear D. V was trimmed by 2 bases and J by 5 bases, leaving 9 bases between them. The CDR3 consists of 13 residues. Germline assignment: CDR1 MNHEY and CDR2 SVGAGI.

The sample holds a few counts of this clonotype. The chain is built from TRBV7-8 and TRBJ1-4, with D perhaps TRBD1 (5 bases). CDR3 length: 18 residues. CDR1 and CDR2 from the germline V gene are SGHVS and FQNEAQ. Trimming stripped 4 bases from V and 2 bases from J, with 20 bases between. The DNA of the CDR3 is TGTGCCAGCAGCTCCAGAGCAGGGTTCTCCTCGACTAATGAAAAACTGTTTTTT. It is translated as CASSSRAGFSSTNEKLFF.

This clonotype occurred a few times. The V and J genes are TRBV20-1 and TRBJ1-5; no definite D call. The V and J ends lost 3 bases and 7 bases respectively, with 25 bases between them. Germline V gene data show CDR1 as DFQATT and CDR2 as SNEGSKA (reference sequence). This CDR3 has 17 amino acids. CDR3 nucleotides: TGCAGTGCTAGCCTTTCGTTGGGCTCCCTCGTTCGGCAGCCCCAGCATTTT. Residues: CSASLSLGSLVRQPQHF.

The chain recombines TRBV27 with TRBJ1-1; D is unresolved. There are 14 residues in the CDR3. Germline lookup yields CDR1 MNHEY and CDR2 SMNVEV (reference sequence). Deletions cut 3 bases from V and 5 bases from J, with 13 bases between. The CDR3 coding sequence is TGTGCCAGCAGTTTCGCCGTACGGTTGACTGAAGCTTTCTTT. Its protein product is CASSFAVRLTEAFF.